A selection of T cell receptor beta chains follows, all from one sample in a study of radiation and T cells in renal cell carcinoma. Profiled with immunoSEQ multiplex PCR; TCRdb holds only in-frame clones, not every one. The sample lists about 150,000 clones, roughly 90% occurring once. Sequencing used blood, obtained from a patient whose treatment included radiotherapy and nephrectomy. These receptors were collected from a woman between 70 and 85 years old with renal cell carcinoma. Each CDR3 is given with its conserved first and last residue. A D gene is named only where the DNA matches it firmly. For some rows the clone size is stated as once, few or many, or as a class when expanded; others skip it.

20,-,TRBD1,TRBV11-2,TRBJ2-3,CASSLDPLPRTGRGTDTQYF,TGTGCCAGCAGCTTAGACCCCCTTCCTCGGACAGGGCGAGGTACAGATACGCAGTATTTT
15,-,-,TRBV4-2,TRBJ2-7,CASSQELLGDYEQYF,TGTGCCAGCAGCCAAGAGCTCCTCGGGGATTACGAGCAGTACTTC
14,-,-,TRBV18,TRBJ1-1,CASSRRTVNTEAFF,TGTGCCAGCTCACGAAGGACGGTGAACACTGAAGCTTTCTTT
16,-,TRBD1,TRBV5-5,TRBJ2-3,CASSLSGTASTDTQYF,TGTGCCAGCAGCCTCAGTGGGACAGCTAGCACAGATACGCAGTATTTT
14,once,TRBD1,TRBV5-6,TRBJ2-7,CASSLTGVSYEQYF,TGTGCCAGCAGCCTGACAGGGGTATCCTACGAGCAGTACTTC
16,-,-,TRBV5-1,TRBJ1-1,CASSLNVNFRGTEAFF,TGCGCCAGCAGCTTGAACGTAAATTTCAGGGGCACTGAAGCTTTCTTT
14,-,-,TRBV7-9,TRBJ1-1,CASSLASSNTEAFF,TGTGCCAGCAGCTTAGCTAGTTCCAACACTGAAGCTTTCTTT
15,-,-,TRBV4-3,TRBJ1-4,CASSPGKGLYEKLFF,TGCGCCAGCAGCCCCGGAAAGGGGCTGTATGAAAAACTGTTTTTT
15,-,TRBD2,TRBV27,TRBJ2-1,CASSSLSGWYNEQFF,TGTGCCAGCAGTTCCCTTAGCGGGTGGTACAATGAGCAGTTCTTC
13,-,-,TRBV28,TRBJ1-4,CASSLATNEKLFF,TGTGCCAGCAGCCTGGCAACTAATGAAAAACTGTTTTTT
15,-,TRBD1,TRBV5-1,TRBJ2-7,CASSPTGVDGYEQYF,TGCGCCAGCAGCCCGACAGGGGTCGATGGCTACGAGCAGTACTTC
13,once,-,TRBV19,TRBJ2-2,CASNPGITGELFF,TGTGCCAGTAACCCGGGCATCACCGGGGAGCTGTTTTTT
14,once,-,TRBV28,TRBJ2-2,CASSAPGYTGELFF,TGTGCCAGCAGTGCCCCCGGTTACACCGGGGAGCTGTTTTTT
14,-,-,TRBV5-1,TRBJ1-2,CASSSDGGDYGYTF,TGCGCCAGCAGCTCGGACGGGGGCGACTATGGCTACACCTTC
11,-,-,TRBV11-3,TRBJ1-1,CASSRNTEAFF,TGTGCCAGCAGCAGGAACACTGAAGCTTTCTTT
17,-,-,TRBV7-3,TRBJ1-3,CASSLRPLGHSGNTIYF,TGTGCCAGCAGCTTACGGCCCCTAGGGCACTCTGGAAACACCATATATTTT
14,-,-,TRBV6-5,TRBJ2-7,CASSSRGGSHGQYF,TGTGCCAGCAGTTCCCGTGGAGGCAGCCATGGGCAGTACTTC
16,once,-,TRBV9,TRBJ1-5,CASSPSPGLYNQPQHF,TGTGCCAGCAGCCCTTCCCCAGGGTTATACAATCAGCCCCAGCATTTT
14,-,-,TRBV5-5,TRBJ2-3,CASSLAPGADTQYF,TGTGCCAGCAGCTTGGCCCCAGGGGCAGATACGCAGTATTTT
12,-,-,TRBV6-6,TRBJ2-7,CASSWGGNEQYF,TGTGCCAGCAGTTGGGGGGGCAACGAGCAGTACTTC
15,-,TRBD2,TRBV6-5,TRBJ2-2,CASSSPGLDTGELFF,TGTGCCAGCAGTTCCCCGGGACTAGACACCGGGGAGCTGTTTTTT
14,-,TRBD2,TRBV9,TRBJ2-1,CASSVASGGNEQFF,TGTGCCAGCAGCGTTGCTAGCGGGGGGAATGAGCAGTTCTTC
14,-,TRBD2,TRBV5-1,TRBJ2-7,CASSFRGEAYEQYF,TGCGCCAGCAGTTTCCGGGGGGAGGCCTACGAGCAGTACTTC
14,-,TRBD1,TRBV6-1,TRBJ2-4,CASSELGQGNIQYF,TGTGCCAGCAGTGAATTGGGACAGGGGAACATTCAGTACTTC
15,-,-,TRBV19,TRBJ1-5,CASSISGFGNQPQHF,TGTGCCAGTAGTATCAGCGGGTTTGGGAATCAGCCCCAGCATTTT
14,-,-,TRBV2,TRBJ1-4,CASSEGGGREKLFF,TGTGCCAGCAGTGAAGGGGGCGGTCGGGAAAAACTGTTTTTT
16,-,TRBD2,TRBV7-2,TRBJ2-1,CASSYVAGRSYNEQFF,TGTGCCAGCAGCTATGTAGCGGGCCGGTCCTACAATGAGCAGTTCTTC
11,-,-,TRBV6-5,TRBJ1-2,CAARDTFGYTF,TGTGCCGCCCGGGACACCTTCGGCTACACCTTC
15,-,-,TRBV21-1,TRBJ2-2,CASSSRGQNTGELFF,TGTGCCAGCAGCTCACGCGGGCAGAACACCGGGGAGCTGTTTTTT
12,-,-,TRBV18,TRBJ1-4,CASSDSNEKLFF,TGTGCCAGCTCGGACAGTAATGAAAAACTGTTTTTT
15,-,TRBD1,TRBV25-1,TRBJ2-7,CASSFPGQGTYEQYF,TGTGCCAGCAGTTTCCCGGGACAGGGTACCTACGAGCAGTACTTC
13,-,TRBD1,TRBV5-4,TRBJ2-3,CASRPDRTDTQYF,TGTGCCAGCAGACCGGACAGGACAGATACGCAGTATTTT
15,once,TRBD1,TRBV7-6,TRBJ1-4,CASSRTGATNEKLFF,TGTGCCAGCAGCCGAACAGGGGCAACTAATGAAAAACTGTTTTTT
15,-,-,TRBV5-5,TRBJ1-1,CASIPQGPGNTEAFF,TGTGCCAGCATCCCACAGGGACCGGGGAACACTGAAGCTTTCTTT
13,-,TRBD1,TRBV7-3,TRBJ1-2,CASSRDRDYGYTF,TGTGCCAGCAGCCGGGACAGAGACTATGGCTACACCTTC
14,-,TRBD1,TRBV7-6,TRBJ1-1,CASSGRDRSTEAFF,TGTGCCAGCAGCGGGCGGGACAGGAGCACTGAAGCTTTCTTT
14,-,TRBD1,TRBV18,TRBJ2-7,CASSPVQGAHEQYF,TGTGCCAGCTCACCAGTCCAGGGGGCTCACGAGCAGTACTTC
12,-,TRBD2,TRBV6-5,TRBJ2-7,CASRTSGYEQYF,TGTGCCAGCAGAACTAGCGGGTACGAGCAGTACTTC
15,-,TRBD2,TRBV14,TRBJ2-4,CASSRSVGGGNIQYF,TGTGCCAGCAGCCGGTCGGTCGGCGGGGGAAACATTCAGTACTTC
15,few,-,TRBV5-4,TRBJ1-5,CASSLGGTTKSAQHF,TGTGCCAGCAGCTTGGGAGGGACAACGAAATCTGCCCAGCATTTT
15,once,TRBD1,TRBV19,TRBJ1-2,CASSIGTGSHYGYTF,TGTGCCAGTAGTATCGGGACAGGGTCCCACTATGGCTACACCTTC
16,once,-,TRBV19,TRBJ2-2,CASSKGTGLNTGELFF,TGTGCCAGTAGTAAAGGGACTGGATTGAACACCGGGGAGCTGTTTTTT
15,-,TRBD1,TRBV19,TRBJ1-5,CASSIDRDSNQPQHF,TGTGCCAGTAGCATCGACAGGGATAGCAATCAGCCCCAGCATTTT
13,few,-,TRBV30,TRBJ1-1,CAWMQQVNTEAFF,TGTGCCTGGATGCAACAGGTGAACACTGAAGCTTTCTTT
11,-,-,TRBV30,TRBJ2-7,CAWSVPGQQYF,TGTGCCTGGAGTGTACCGGGCCAGCAGTACTTC
17,once,TRBD2,TRBV19,TRBJ2-5,CASSMRGLAGNQETQYF,TGTGCCAGTAGTATGAGGGGACTAGCGGGGAACCAAGAGACCCAGTACTTC
12,-,-,TRBV2,TRBJ2-5,CASTQTQETQYF,TGTGCCAGTACCCAGACCCAAGAGACCCAGTACTTC
10,once,-,TRBV20-1,TRBJ2-3,CSVPTDTQYF,TGCAGTGTTCCCACAGATACGCAGTATTTT
16,-,TRBD1,TRBV7-6,TRBJ1-5,CASSLAGTGGSQPQHF,TGTGCCAGCAGCTTAGCCGGGACAGGGGGGAGTCAGCCCCAGCATTTT
18,-,TRBD1,TRBV4-3,TRBJ2-7,CASSQGPRLGTGYYEQYF,TGCGCCAGCAGCCAAGGCCCCCGGCTGGGGACAGGTTACTACGAGCAGTACTTC
11,once,-,TRBV6-1,TRBJ2-7,CASSASFQQYF,TGTGCCAGCAGTGCATCCTTCCAGCAGTACTTC
12,-,-,TRBV29-1,TRBJ2-5,CSVELAGETQYF,TGCAGCGTTGAATTAGCCGGGGAGACCCAGTACTTC
15,few,-,TRBV4-2,TRBJ2-2,CASSPVVGVDGELFF,TGTGCCAGCAGCCCAGTAGTAGGGGTGGACGGGGAGCTGTTTTTT
16,-,TRBD1,TRBV2,TRBJ1-6,CASSGWTGVGNSPLHF,TGTGCCAGCAGTGGGTGGACAGGGGTCGGGAATTCACCCCTCCACTTT
13,-,-,TRBV5-6,TRBJ1-5,CASSLVGNQPQHF,TGTGCCAGCAGCTTGGTGGGCAATCAGCCCCAGCATTTT
15,-,TRBD1,TRBV11-1,TRBJ2-2,CASSPRQGNTGELFF,TGTGCCAGCAGCCCGAGACAGGGGAACACCGGGGAGCTGTTTTTT
16,-,TRBD2,TRBV7-9,TRBJ2-3,CASSLKGGGAADTQYF,TGTGCCAGCAGCTTAAAAGGCGGGGGGGCTGCAGATACGCAGTATTTT
16,-,TRBD1,TRBV4-1,TRBJ2-2,CASTQVWQGATGELFF,TGCGCCAGCACTCAAGTGTGGCAGGGGGCGACCGGGGAGCTGTTTTTT
14,once,-,TRBV21-1,TRBJ1-6,CASRWGQGNSPLHF,-
14,-,-,TRBV27,TRBJ1-2,CASSLSGTFYGYTF,TGTGCCAGCAGCCTTAGCGGGACTTTCTATGGCTACACCTTC